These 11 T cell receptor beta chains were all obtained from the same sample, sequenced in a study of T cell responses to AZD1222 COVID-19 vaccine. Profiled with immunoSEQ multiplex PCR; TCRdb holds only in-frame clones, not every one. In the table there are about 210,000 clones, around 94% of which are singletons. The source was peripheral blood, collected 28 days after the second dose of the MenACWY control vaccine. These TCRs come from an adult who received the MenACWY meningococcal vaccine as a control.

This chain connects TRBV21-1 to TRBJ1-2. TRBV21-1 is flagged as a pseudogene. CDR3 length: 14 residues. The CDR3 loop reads CASSEARRYYGYTF. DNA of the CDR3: TGTGCCAGCAGTGAAGCTCGACGTTACTATGGCTACACCTTC.

The CDR3 reads CASSFDSQYGYTF. As DNA, the CDR3 is TGTGCCAGCAGCTTCGACAGTCAATATGGCTACACCTTC. This chain uses TRBV7-2 with TRBJ1-2, with D tentatively TRBD1 (5 bases). V dropped 3 bases and J dropped 5 bases, with 10 bases sitting between them. Germline CDR1 reads SGHTA; CDR2 reads FQGNSA. This CDR3 is 13 amino acids long.

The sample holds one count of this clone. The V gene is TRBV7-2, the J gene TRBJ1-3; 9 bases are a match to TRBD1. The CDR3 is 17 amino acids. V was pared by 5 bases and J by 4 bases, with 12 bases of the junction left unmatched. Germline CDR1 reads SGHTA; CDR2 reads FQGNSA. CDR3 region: CASSPLAGQGYGNTIYF. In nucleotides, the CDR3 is TGTGCCAGCAGCCCTCTCGCGGGACAGGGTTACGGAAACACCATATATTTT.

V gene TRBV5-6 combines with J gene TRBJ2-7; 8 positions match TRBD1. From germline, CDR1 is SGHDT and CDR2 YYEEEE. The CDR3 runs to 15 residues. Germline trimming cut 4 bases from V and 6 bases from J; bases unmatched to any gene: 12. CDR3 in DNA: TGTGCCAGCAGCGGGCCGGGACAGGATATCGGCGAGCAGTACTTC. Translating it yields CASSGPGQDIGEQYF.

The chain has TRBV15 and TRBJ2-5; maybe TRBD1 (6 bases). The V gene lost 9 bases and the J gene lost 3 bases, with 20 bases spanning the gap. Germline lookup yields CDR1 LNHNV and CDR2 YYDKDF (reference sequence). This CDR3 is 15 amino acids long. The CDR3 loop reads CATPYVTGDKETQYF. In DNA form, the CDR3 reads TGTGCCACACCATACGTCACTGGGGACAAAGAGACCCAGTACTTC.

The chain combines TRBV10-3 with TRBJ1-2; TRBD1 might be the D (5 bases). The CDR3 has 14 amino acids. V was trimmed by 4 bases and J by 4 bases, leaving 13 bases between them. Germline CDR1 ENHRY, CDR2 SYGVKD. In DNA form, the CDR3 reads TGTGCCATCAGTGGAGGGGCGGCCGGCTATGGCTACACCTTC. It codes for CAISGGAAGYGYTF.

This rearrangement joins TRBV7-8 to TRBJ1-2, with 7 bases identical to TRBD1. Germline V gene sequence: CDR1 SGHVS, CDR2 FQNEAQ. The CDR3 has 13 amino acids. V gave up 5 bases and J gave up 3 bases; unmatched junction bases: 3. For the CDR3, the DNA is TGTGCCAGCAGCCCCGGACAGGACTATGGCTACACCTTC. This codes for CASSPGQDYGYTF.

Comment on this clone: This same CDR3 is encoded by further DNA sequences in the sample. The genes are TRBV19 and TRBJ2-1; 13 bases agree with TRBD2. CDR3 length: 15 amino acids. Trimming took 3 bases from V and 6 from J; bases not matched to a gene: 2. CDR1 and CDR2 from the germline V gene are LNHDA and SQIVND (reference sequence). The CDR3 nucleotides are TGTGCCAGTAGTATCGGACTAGCGGGAGTCAATGAGCAGTTCTTC. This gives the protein CASSIGLAGVNEQFF.

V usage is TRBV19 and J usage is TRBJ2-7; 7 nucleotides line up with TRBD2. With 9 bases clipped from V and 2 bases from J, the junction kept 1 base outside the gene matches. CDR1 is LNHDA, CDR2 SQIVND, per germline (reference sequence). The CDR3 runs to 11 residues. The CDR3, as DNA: TGTGCCAGAGGGAGGGCCTACGAGCAGTACTTC. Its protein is CARGRAYEQYF.

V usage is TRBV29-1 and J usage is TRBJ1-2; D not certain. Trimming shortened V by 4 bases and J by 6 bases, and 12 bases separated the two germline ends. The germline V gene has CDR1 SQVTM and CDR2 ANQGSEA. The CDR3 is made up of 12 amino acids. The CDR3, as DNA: TGCAGCGTTGCCGGGGATTCGGATGGCTACACCTTC. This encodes CSVAGDSDGYTF.

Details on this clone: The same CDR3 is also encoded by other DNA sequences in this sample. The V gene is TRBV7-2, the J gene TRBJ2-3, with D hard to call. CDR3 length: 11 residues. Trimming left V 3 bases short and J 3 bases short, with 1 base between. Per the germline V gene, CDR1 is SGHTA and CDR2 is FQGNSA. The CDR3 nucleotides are TGTGCCAGCAGCTTGACAGATACGCAGTATTTT. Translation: CASSLTDTQYF.